This T cell receptor (beta chain) was obtained from a study of cytomegalovirus exposure and HLA in healthy donors. 13 Jbeta primers and 60 Vbeta primers were used for the PCR. Profiled with immunoSEQ multiplex PCR; TCRdb holds only in-frame clones, not every one. The table records some 150,000 clones, approximately 79% of them present only once. Of note for this clone: Its antigen is not identified.

When sampled, the donors appeared nominally healthy, though they likely had unrecorded immune exposures. Regarding the study as a whole: In a later analysis, the majority of CMV-associated beta chains seemingly showed HLA restriction.

Sequencing was done on a sample of PBMCs. The receptor's source is a young woman in good health and CMV-seronegative.

This chain's CDR3 is CASSHRDNTYEQYF. The CDR3, as DNA: TGTGCCAGCAGCCATCGGGACAACACCTACGAGCAGTACTTC. The V call is TRBV13, the J call TRBJ2-7, with D possibly being TRBD1 (6 bases). Trimming shortened V by 5 bases and J by 2 bases, and 13 bases separated the two germline ends. This CDR3 is 14 amino acids long. Germline V lookup: CDR1 PRHDT, CDR2 FYEKMQ (reference sequence). The whole variable domain, filled in from reference TRBV13 and TRBJ2-7, reads AAGVIQSPRHLIKEKRETATLKCYPIPRHDTVYWYQQGPGQDPQFLISFYEKMQSDKGSIPDRFSAQQFSDYHSELNMSSLELGDSALYFCASSHRDNTYEQYFGPGTRLTVT.